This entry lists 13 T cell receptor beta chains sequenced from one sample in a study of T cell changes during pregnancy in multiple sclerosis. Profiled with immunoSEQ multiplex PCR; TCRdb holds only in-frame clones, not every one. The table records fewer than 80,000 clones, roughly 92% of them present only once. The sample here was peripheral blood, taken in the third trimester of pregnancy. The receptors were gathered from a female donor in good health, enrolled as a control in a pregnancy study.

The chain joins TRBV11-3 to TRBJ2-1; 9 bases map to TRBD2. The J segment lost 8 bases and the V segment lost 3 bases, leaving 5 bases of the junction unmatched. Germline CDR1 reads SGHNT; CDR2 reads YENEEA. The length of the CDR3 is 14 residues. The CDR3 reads CASSFGGRVYEQFF. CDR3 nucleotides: TGTGCCAGCAGCTTTGGCGGGAGGGTCTATGAGCAGTTCTTC.

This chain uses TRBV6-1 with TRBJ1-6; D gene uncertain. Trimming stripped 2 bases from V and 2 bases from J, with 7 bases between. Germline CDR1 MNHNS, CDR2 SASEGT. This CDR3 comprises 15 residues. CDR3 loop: CASSEFIAYNSPLHF. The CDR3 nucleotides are TGTGCCAGCAGTGAATTTATCGCCTATAATTCACCCCTCCACTTT.

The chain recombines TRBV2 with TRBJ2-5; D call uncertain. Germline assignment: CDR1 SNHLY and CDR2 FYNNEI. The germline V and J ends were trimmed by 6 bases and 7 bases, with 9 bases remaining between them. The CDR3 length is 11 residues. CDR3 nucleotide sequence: TGTGCCAGCAGGCCAGGCGTGACCCAGTACTTC. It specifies CASRPGVTQYF.

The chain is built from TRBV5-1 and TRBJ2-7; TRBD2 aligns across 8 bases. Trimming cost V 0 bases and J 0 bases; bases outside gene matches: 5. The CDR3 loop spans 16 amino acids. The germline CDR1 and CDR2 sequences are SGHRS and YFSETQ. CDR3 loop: CASSLEGTSSSYEQYF. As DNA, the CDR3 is TGCGCCAGCAGCTTGGAAGGGACTAGTAGCTCCTACGAGCAGTACTTC.

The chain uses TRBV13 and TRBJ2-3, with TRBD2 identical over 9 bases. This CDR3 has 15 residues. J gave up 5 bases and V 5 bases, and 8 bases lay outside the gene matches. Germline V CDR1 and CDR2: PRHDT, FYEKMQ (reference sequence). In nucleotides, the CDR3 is TGTGCCAGCAGCCATGCGGGGGGGCGGGGAGATACGCAGTATTTT. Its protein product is CASSHAGGRGDTQYF.

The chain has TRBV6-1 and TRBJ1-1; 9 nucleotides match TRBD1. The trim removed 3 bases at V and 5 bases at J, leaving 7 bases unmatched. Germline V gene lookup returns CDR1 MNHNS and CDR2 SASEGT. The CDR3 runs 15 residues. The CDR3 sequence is CASSDGDRGRTEAFF. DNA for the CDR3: TGTGCCAGCAGTGATGGAGACAGGGGGAGAACTGAAGCTTTCTTT.

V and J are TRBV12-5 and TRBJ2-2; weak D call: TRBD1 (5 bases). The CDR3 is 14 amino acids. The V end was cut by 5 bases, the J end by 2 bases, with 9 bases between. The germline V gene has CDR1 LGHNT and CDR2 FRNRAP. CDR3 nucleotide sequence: TGTGCTAGTGGTCAGGGATTTAACACCGGGGAGCTGTTTTTT. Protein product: CASGQGFNTGELFF.

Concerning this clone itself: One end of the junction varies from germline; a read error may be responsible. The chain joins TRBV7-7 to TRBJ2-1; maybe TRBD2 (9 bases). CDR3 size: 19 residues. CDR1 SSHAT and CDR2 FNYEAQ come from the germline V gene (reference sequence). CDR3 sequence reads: CASSPEDRDLAGVHNEQFF. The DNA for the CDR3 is TGTGCTAGCAGCCCAGAGGACAGGGACTTAGCGGGAGTTCACAATGAGCAGTTCTTC.

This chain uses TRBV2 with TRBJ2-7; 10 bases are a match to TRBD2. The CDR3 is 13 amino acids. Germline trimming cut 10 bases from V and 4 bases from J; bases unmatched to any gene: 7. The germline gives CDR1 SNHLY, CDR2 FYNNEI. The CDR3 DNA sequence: TGTGCCAACCAGCGGGAGGGCCTGTACGAGCAGTACTTC. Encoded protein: CANQREGLYEQYF.

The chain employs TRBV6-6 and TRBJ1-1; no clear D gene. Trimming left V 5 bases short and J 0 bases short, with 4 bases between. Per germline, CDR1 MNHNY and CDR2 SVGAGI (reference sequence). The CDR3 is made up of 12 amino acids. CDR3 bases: TGTGCCAGCAGTCCAGTGAACACTGAAGCTTTCTTT. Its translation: CASSPVNTEAFF.

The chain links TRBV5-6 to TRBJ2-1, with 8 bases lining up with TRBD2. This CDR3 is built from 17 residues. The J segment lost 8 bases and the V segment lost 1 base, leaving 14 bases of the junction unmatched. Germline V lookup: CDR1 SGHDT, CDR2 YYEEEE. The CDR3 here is CASSLPLGAGGSDEQFF. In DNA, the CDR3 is TGTGCCAGCAGCTTGCCCCTAGGCGCGGGAGGTTCAGATGAGCAGTTCTTC.

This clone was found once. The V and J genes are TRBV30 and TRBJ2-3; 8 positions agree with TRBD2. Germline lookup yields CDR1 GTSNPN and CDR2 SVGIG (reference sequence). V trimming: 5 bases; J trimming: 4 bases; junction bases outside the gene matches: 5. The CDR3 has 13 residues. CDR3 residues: CAWGPGGADTQYF. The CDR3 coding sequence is TGTGCCTGGGGACCCGGGGGGGCAGATACGCAGTATTTT.

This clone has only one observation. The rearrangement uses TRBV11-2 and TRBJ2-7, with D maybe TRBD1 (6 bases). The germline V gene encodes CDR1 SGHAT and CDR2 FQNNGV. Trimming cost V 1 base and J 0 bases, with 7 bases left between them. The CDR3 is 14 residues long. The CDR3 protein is CASSLGQVSYEQYF. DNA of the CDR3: TGTGCCAGCAGCTTAGGACAGGTCTCCTACGAGCAGTACTTC.